This T cell receptor beta chain came from a study of shared clonotypes between healthy human individuals. Study-level background: Researchers assigned three CD4 naive, three CD4 memory, two CD8 naive and one CD8 memory plate to each donor. Regarding the study as a whole: Rarefaction indicated that sorted-subset sequencing remained incomplete although depth was large. Sampling was confined to blood; repertoires within tissues likely differ.

For this clone: What it binds is not known.

Positively selected for CCR7, the CD45RO-negative cells used as naive CD8 cells excluded terminally differentiated effector memory CD45RA+ cells. The CDR3 length is 16 residues. After removal of 5 bases from V and 6 bases from J, the junction contained 10 bases not matched to a gene. The V gene's germline CDR1 is SEHNR and CDR2 FQNEAQ (reference sequence). At deep level, the assay was performed. The data were produced by immunoSEQ multiplex PCR, yet TCRdb's version contains in-frame clones alone and is incomplete. The data hold about 2.1 million clones, with 90% to 95% observed a single time. The sequence was collected from a man younger than 30 in good health. Some clones in this sample may be carry-over from other donors' samples. Sample: naive CD8+ T cells from PBMCs. The gene calls are TRBV7-9 and TRBJ2-1, with TRBD2 matching 10 bases. This CDR3 is CASSPTSGKMVNEQFF. The CDR3, as DNA: TGTGCCAGCAGCCCTACTAGCGGGAAGATGGTCAATGAGCAGTTCTTC.